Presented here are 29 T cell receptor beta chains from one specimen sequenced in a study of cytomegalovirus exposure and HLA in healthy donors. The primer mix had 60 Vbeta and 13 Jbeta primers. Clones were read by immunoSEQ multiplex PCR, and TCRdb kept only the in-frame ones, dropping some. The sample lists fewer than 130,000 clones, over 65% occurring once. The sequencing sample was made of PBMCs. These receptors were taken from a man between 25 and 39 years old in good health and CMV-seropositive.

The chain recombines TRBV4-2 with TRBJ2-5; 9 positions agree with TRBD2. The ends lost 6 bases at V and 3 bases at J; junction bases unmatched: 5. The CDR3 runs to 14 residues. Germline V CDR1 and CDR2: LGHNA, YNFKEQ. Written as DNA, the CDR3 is TGTGCCAGCAGTCTTAGCGGGGGAGAAGAGACCCAGTACTTC. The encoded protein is CASSLSGGEETQYF.

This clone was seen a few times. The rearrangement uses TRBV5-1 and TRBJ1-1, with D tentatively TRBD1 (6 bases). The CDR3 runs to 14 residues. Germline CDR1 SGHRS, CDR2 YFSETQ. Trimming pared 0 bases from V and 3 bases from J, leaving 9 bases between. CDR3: CASSLEGGDTEAFF. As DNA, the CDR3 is TGCGCCAGCAGCTTGGAGGGGGGGGACACTGAAGCTTTCTTT.

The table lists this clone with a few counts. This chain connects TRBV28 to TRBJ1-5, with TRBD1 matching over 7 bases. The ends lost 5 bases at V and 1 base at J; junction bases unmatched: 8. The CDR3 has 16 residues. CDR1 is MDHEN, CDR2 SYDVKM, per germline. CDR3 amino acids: CASSLTGSLSNQPQHF. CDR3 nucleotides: TGTGCCAGCAGTCTGACAGGGTCGCTAAGCAATCAGCCCCAGCATTTT.

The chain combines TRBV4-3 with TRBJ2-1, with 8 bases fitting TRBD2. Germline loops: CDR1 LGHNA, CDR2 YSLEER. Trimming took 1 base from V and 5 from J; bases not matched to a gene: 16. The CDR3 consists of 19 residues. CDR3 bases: TGCGCCAGCAGCCAAGCCCCCCCTGGCGGGGGGCTACTCCACAATGAGCAGTTCTTC. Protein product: CASSQAPPGGGLLHNEQFF.

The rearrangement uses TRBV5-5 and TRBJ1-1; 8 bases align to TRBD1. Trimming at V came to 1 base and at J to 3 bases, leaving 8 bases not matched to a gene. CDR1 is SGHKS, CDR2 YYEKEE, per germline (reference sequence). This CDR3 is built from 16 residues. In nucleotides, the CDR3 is TGTGCCAGCAGCTTGTGGGGGGCGACAGGGGACACTGAAGCTTTCTTT. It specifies CASSLWGATGDTEAFF.

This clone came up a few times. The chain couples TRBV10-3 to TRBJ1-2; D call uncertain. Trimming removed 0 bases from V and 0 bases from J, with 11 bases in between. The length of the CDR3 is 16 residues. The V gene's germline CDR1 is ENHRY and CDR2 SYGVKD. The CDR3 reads CAISESRQLANYGYTF. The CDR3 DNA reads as TGTGCCATCAGTGAGTCGCGGCAGTTAGCTAACTATGGCTACACCTTC.

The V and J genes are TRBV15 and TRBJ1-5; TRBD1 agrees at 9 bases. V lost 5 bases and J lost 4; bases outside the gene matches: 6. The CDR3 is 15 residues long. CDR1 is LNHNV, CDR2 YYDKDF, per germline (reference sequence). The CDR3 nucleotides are TGTGCCACCAGCCCCGGGACAGGGCTTAATCAGCCCCAGCATTTT. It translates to CATSPGTGLNQPQHF.

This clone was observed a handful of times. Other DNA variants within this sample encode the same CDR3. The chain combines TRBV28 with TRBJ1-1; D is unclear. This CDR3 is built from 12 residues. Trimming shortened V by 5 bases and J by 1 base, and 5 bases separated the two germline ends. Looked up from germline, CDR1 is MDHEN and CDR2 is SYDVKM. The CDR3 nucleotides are TGTGCCAGCAGTCTCAGGAACACTGAAGCTTTCTTT. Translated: CASSLRNTEAFF.

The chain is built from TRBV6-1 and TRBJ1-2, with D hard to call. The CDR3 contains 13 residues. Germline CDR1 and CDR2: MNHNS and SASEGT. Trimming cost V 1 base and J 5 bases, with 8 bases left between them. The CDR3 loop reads CASSEEQRYGYTF. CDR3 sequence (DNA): TGTGCCAGCAGTGAAGAACAGCGGTATGGCTACACCTTC.

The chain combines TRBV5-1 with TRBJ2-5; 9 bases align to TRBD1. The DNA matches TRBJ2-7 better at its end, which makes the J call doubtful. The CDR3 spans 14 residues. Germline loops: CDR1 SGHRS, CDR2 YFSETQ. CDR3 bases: TGCGCCAGCAGCTTGGTTCGGACAGGGGACGAGCAGTACTTC. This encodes CASSLVRTGDEQYF.

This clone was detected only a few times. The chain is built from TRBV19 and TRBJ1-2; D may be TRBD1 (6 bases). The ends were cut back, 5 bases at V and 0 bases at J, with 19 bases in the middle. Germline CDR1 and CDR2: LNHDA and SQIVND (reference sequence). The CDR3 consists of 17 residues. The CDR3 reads CASSRTVLPPANYGYTF. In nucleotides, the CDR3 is TGTGCCAGTAGTCGGACAGTTCTACCCCCAGCTAACTATGGCTACACCTTC.

DNA for the CDR3: TGTGCCACCTACAGGGGTAGACGTTCCTATAATTCACCCCTCCACTTT. Its translation is CATYRGRRSYNSPLHF. The rearrangement uses TRBV28 and TRBJ1-6; TRBD1 agrees at 7 bases. The CDR3 contains 16 residues. The V and J ends lost 10 bases and 1 base, in that order; junction bases with no gene match: 10. Germline CDR1 MDHEN, CDR2 SYDVKM.

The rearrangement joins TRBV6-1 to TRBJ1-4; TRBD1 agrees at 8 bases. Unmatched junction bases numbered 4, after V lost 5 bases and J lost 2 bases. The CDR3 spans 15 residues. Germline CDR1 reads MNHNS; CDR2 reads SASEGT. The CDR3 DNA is TGTGCCAGCAGTAGTCGACAGGGGACTAATGAAAAACTGTTTTTT. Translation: CASSSRQGTNEKLFF.

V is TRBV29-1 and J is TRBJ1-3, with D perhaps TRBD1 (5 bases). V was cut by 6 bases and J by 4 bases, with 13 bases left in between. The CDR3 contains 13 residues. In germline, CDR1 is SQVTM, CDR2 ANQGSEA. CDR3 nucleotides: TGCAGCGTCGTCGCGGGGGACGGAAACACCATATATTTT. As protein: CSVVAGDGNTIYF.

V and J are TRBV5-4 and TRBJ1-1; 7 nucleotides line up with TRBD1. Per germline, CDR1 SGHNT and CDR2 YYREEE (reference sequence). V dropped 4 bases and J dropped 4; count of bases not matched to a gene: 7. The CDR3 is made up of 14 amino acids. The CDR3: CASSRRAGGTEAFF. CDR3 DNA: TGTGCCAGCAGCAGGCGGGCAGGGGGCACTGAAGCTTTCTTT.

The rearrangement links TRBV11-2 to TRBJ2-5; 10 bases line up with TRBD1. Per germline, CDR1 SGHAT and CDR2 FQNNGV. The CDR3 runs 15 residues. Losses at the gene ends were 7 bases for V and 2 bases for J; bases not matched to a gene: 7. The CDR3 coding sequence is TGTGCCAGCACCCGGGACAGGGGCCTACAAGAGACCCAGTACTTC. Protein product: CASTRDRGLQETQYF.

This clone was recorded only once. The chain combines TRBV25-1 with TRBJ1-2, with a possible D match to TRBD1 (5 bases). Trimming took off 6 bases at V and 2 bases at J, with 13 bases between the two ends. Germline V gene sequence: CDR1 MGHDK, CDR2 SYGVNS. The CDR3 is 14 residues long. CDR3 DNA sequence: TGTGCCAGCAGGTCGGACGGGGGAAACTATGGCTACACCTTC. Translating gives CASRSDGGNYGYTF.

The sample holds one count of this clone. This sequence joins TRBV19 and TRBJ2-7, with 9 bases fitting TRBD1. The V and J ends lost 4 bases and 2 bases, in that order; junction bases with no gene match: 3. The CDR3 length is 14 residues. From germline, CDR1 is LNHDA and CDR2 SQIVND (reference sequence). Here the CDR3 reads CASSKGQGTYEQYF. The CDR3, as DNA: TGTGCCAGTAGTAAGGGACAGGGTACCTACGAGCAGTACTTC.

The CDR3 spells CASAFPSRESDTQYF. CDR3 nucleotides: TGTGCCAGCGCTTTTCCTAGCCGCGAGTCAGATACGCAGTATTTT. The rearrangement links TRBV7-9 to TRBJ2-3, with a possible D match to TRBD2 (5 bases). Trimming shortened V by 8 bases and J by 4 bases, and 19 bases separated the two germline ends. The germline CDR1 and CDR2 sequences are SEHNR and FQNEAQ (reference sequence). The CDR3 contains 15 residues.

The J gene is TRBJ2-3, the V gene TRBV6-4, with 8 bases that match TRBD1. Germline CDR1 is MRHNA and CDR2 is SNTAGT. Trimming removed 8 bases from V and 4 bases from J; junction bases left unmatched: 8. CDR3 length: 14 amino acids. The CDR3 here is CASPTGGQADTQYF. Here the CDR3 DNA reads TGTGCCAGCCCCACAGGGGGGCAGGCAGATACGCAGTATTTT.

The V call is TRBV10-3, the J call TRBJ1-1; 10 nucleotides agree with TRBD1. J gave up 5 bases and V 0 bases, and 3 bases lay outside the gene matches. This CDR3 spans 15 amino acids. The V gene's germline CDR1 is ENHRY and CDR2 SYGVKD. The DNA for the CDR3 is TGTGCCATCAGTGAGTCACGGACAGGGGGAACTGAAGCTTTCTTT. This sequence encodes CAISESRTGGTEAFF.

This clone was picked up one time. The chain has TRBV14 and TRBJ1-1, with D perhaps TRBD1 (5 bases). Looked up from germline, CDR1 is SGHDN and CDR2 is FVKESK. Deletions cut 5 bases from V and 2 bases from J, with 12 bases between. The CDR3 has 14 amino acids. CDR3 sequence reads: CASSFTGFNTEAFF. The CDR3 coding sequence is TGTGCCAGCAGCTTCACAGGATTCAACACTGAAGCTTTCTTT. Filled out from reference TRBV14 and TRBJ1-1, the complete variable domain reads EAGVTQFPSHSVIEKGQTVTLRCDPISGHDNLYWYRRVMGKEIKFLLHFVKESKQDESGMPNNRFLAERTGGTYSTLKVQPAELEDSGVYFCASSFTGFNTEAFFGQGTRLTVV.

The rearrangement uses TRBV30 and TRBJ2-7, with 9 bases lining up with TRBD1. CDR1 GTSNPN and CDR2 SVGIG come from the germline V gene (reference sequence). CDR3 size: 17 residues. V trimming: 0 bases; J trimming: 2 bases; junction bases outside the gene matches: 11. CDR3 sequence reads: CAWSVFRGQGSPYEQYF. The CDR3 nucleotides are TGTGCCTGGAGTGTGTTTCGGGGACAGGGCTCCCCCTACGAGCAGTACTTC.

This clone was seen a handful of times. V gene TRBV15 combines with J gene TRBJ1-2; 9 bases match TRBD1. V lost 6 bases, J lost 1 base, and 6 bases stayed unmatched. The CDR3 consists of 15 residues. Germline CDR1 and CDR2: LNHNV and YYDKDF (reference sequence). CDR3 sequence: CATSKDRGNNYGYTF. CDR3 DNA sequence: TGTGCCACCAGTAAGGACAGGGGAAATAACTATGGCTACACCTTC.

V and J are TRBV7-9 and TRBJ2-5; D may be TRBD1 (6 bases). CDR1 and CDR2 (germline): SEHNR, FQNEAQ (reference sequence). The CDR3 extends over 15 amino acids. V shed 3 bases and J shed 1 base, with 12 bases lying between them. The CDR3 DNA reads TGTGCCAGCAGCTTTACAGGGTTCGGCCAAGAGACCCAGTACTTC. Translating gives CASSFTGFGQETQYF.

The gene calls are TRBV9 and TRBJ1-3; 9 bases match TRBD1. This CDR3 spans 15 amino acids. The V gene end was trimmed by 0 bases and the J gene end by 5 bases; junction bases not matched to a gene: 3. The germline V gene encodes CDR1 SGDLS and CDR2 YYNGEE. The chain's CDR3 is CASSVEGQGRNTIYF. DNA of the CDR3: TGTGCCAGCAGCGTAGAGGGACAGGGCAGAAACACCATATATTTT.

CDR3: CASSFGRGGVDTQYF. The DNA of the CDR3 is TGTGCCAGCAGCTTCGGGCGGGGGGGCGTAGATACGCAGTATTTT. The rearrangement uses TRBV5-5 and TRBJ2-3; 9 nucleotides match TRBD2. The junction had 6 bases not matched to a gene; V was cut back by 2 bases and J by 5 bases. CDR1 and CDR2 from the germline V gene are SGHKS and YYEKEE (reference sequence). CDR3 length equals 15 residues.

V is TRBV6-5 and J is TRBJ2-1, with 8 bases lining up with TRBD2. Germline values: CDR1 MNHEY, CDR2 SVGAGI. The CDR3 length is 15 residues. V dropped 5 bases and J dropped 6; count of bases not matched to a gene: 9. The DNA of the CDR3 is TGTGCCAGCAGTCCAAGCGGGGGCCCTTCCAATGAGCAGTTCTTC. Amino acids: CASSPSGGPSNEQFF.

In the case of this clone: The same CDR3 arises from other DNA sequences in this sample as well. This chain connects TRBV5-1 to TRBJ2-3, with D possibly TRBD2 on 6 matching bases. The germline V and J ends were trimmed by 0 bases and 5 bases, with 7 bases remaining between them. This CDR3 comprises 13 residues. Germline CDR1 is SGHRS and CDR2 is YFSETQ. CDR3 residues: CASSLVAEDTQYF. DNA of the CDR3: TGCGCCAGCAGCTTGGTAGCGGAAGATACGCAGTATTTT.